The sequence of this T cell receptor (beta chain) was determined in a study of CD4 T cells in relation to SARS-CoV-2 and coronaviruses. Study-wide context: No peptide or an HIV-1 Nef peptide pool served as negative control. Study results and caveats: This crossreactivity analysis covered spike protein alone, no other viral proteins.

Assay used: immunoSEQ multiplex PCR; TCRdb lists only in-frame clones, some missing. Seen here are roughly 18,000 clones, 70% to 80% observed once, and the top ten hold 11%. In the case of this clone: Its antigen is unknown.

Before the COVID-19 pandemic, during about 2010-2018, CD4+ T cells were taken from unexposed donors. The cells were cultured for around ten days before CD4+ T cells were isolated. Testing used SARS-CoV-2 S/N and four cold-coronavirus spikes on unexposed-donor CD4+ T cells, cells permitting. The V and J ends lost 7 bases and 2 bases, in that order; junction bases with no gene match: 13. This CDR3 contains 16 residues. CDR1 is SGHNT, CDR2 YYREEE, per germline (reference sequence). The clonotype was recovered from a human donor in good health. The sample comprised CD4+ T cells from PBMCs, cultured in vitro. This chain uses TRBV5-4 with TRBJ2-5, with TRBD2 matching over 8 bases. CDR3 sequence reads: CASGTGTRDSQETQYF. Here the CDR3 DNA reads TGTGCCAGCGGGACCGGGACTAGAGATAGTCAAGAGACCCAGTACTTC.